Listed here are 2 T cell receptor beta chains from one sample, sequenced in a study of beta chain features in type 1 diabetes. Of the isolated RNA, all was reverse transcribed, and so the sequenced material was expressed TCRB transcripts. Sequencing used immunoSEQ multiplex PCR; TCRdb keeps in-frame clones, though not all of them. Of 130,000 to 150,000 clones in the sample, 40% to 60% were seen once. Source material: Tregs from blood. These TCRs come from a man younger than 35 in good health.

The chain employs TRBV6-5 and TRBJ2-2, with D possibly being TRBD1 (5 bases). The V end lost 5 bases, the J end lost 0 bases, and 13 bases lay between the germline ends. CDR1 MNHEY and CDR2 SVGAGI come from the germline V gene. This CDR3 has 16 amino acids. CDR3 nucleotide sequence: TGTGCCAGCAGTCACTGGGGCAGCGCGAACACCGGGGAGCTGTTTTTT. Translation: CASSHWGSANTGELFF.

For this clone: The final CDR3 position lacks the conserved phenylalanine or tryptophan, pointing to a likely read error. Because the CDR3's place on the DNA is in doubt, the DNA is left out and the CDR3 is given as listed by TCRdb. This rearrangement joins TRBV5-4 to TRBJ2-7; the D call in the table, TRBD2, was not verified against the DNA. The germline V gene encodes CDR1 SGHNT and CDR2 YYREEE (reference sequence). The CDR3 is 14 residues long, counting both termini. CDR3 in amino acids: CASSLAGQGGGDPL.